These 15 T cell receptor beta chains share one sample of origin, sequenced in a study of long-term antiretroviral therapy in people with HIV. Samples were assayed with immunoSEQ v3.0 at survey level. Measured with immunoSEQ multiplex PCR; TCRdb has only the in-frame clones, and not every one. Among around 8,600 clones listed, over 60% were seen once. The sequencing used unsorted PBMCs, collected 0.6 years before starting antiretroviral therapy. These receptors were taken from a man in his forties with HIV.

V gene TRBV7-2 combines with J gene TRBJ2-7; D is unclear. The V end lost 2 bases, the J end lost 0 bases, and 11 bases lay between the germline ends. The CDR3 extends over 15 amino acids. Germline lookup yields CDR1 SGHTA and CDR2 FQGNSA. CDR3: CASSLWAEGSYEQYF. Here the CDR3 DNA reads TGTGCCAGCAGCTTATGGGCAGAAGGCTCCTACGAGCAGTACTTC.

V is TRBV5-6 and J is TRBJ1-2, with TRBD1 matching 8 bases. CDR1 is SGHDT, CDR2 YYEEEE, per germline. This CDR3 comprises 14 residues. The junction had 4 bases not matched to a gene; V was cut back by 2 bases and J by 4 bases. CDR3 residues: CASSFRGQSYGYTF. The CDR3 DNA is TGTGCCAGCAGCTTCAGGGGGCAAAGCTATGGCTACACCTTC.

V and J are TRBV19 and TRBJ2-6; D is perhaps TRBD2 (6 bases). CDR3 length: 15 residues. CDR1 LNHDA and CDR2 SQIVND come from the germline V gene (reference sequence). The ends were cut back, 7 bases at V and 4 bases at J, with 14 bases in the middle. CDR3 sequence: CASNRAAGGANVLTF. In DNA form, the CDR3 reads TGTGCCAGTAACCGTGCCGCGGGAGGGGCCAACGTCCTGACTTTC.

This clone was found once. V gene TRBV6-1 combines with J gene TRBJ1-2; D possibly corresponds to TRBD1 (5 bases). From germline, CDR1 is MNHNS and CDR2 SASEGT. This CDR3 region has 17 residues. Trimming took off 0 bases at V and 7 bases at J, with 21 bases between the two ends. CDR3 sequence: CASSEAVGGQGDSGYTF. Here the CDR3 DNA reads TGTGCCAGCAGTGAAGCGGTAGGAGGGCAGGGAGACTCTGGCTACACCTTC.

The chain combines TRBV4-1 with TRBJ1-3; D uncertain. The CDR3 runs 15 residues. Germline V gene lookup returns CDR1 MGHRA and CDR2 YSYEKL. V was trimmed by 0 bases and J by 0 bases, leaving 6 bases between them. The CDR3: CASSQDRISGNTIYF. In DNA form, the CDR3 reads TGCGCCAGCAGCCAAGATCGGATCTCTGGAAACACCATATATTTT.

The chain recombines TRBV6-6 with TRBJ1-1, with 8 bases fitting TRBD1. Germline-derived CDR1 and CDR2 are MNHNY and SVGAGI (reference sequence). The CDR3 loop spans 15 amino acids. After removal of 3 bases from V and 1 base from J, the junction contained 4 bases not matched to a gene. CDR3: CASSYSGQGNTEAFF. The CDR3 DNA reads as TGTGCCAGCAGTTATTCCGGACAGGGGAACACTGAAGCTTTCTTT.

This sequence joins TRBV25-1 and TRBJ2-7; tentatively, D is TRBD1 (6 bases). The CDR3 sequence is 13 residues long. Germline V CDR1 and CDR2: MGHDK, SYGVNS. V lost 6 bases, J lost 3 bases, and 12 bases lay in between. The chain's CDR3 is CASRKGQHYEQYF. The CDR3 DNA is TGTGCCAGCAGGAAAGGACAGCACTACGAGCAGTACTTC.

The chain links TRBV7-9 to TRBJ1-1; D gene unclear. This CDR3 spans 14 amino acids. Germline V gene lookup returns CDR1 SEHNR and CDR2 FQNEAQ (reference sequence). V was trimmed by 2 bases and J by 0 bases, leaving 7 bases between them. The CDR3 region is CASSLSAVNTEAFF. The CDR3 region has the DNA TGTGCCAGCAGCTTATCGGCCGTGAACACTGAAGCTTTCTTT.

The genes are TRBV25-1 and TRBJ1-1; D is undetermined. The CDR3 runs to 15 residues. V lost 0 bases to trimming and J lost 1 base, with 9 bases between them. Germline assignment: CDR1 MGHDK and CDR2 SYGVNS. Here the CDR3 DNA reads TGTGCCAGCAGTGAATACGGATATCGGAACACTGAAGCTTTCTTT. Translation gives CASSEYGYRNTEAFF.

The genes are TRBV27 and TRBJ1-2; 8 bases are a match to TRBD1. V shed 4 bases, J shed 5 bases, and the junction held 3 bases outside the gene matches. The germline V gene has CDR1 MNHEY and CDR2 SMNVEV (reference sequence). CDR3 length equals 13 residues. CDR3 region: CASSSGQAYGYTF. The CDR3 nucleotides read TGTGCCAGCAGTTCGGGACAGGCGTATGGCTACACCTTC.

In this sample, this clone is large. The V gene is TRBV5-5, the J gene TRBJ1-1; 7 nucleotides line up with TRBD1. The CDR3 length is 14 residues. The ends lost 2 bases at V and 3 bases at J; junction bases unmatched: 4. Germline V gives CDR1 SGHKS, CDR2 YYEKEE (reference sequence). CDR3 sequence (DNA): TGTGCCAGCAGCTTATGGGACAGTGACACTGAAGCTTTCTTT. Amino acids: CASSLWDSDTEAFF.

The chain uses TRBV21-1 and TRBJ2-7; TRBD2 is taken as the D call from the table, unchecked against the DNA. TRBV21-1 is assigned pseudogene status. This CDR3 spans 15 amino acids. CDR3 residues: CASSKDGGKKYEQYF. The CDR3 region has the DNA TGTGCCAGCAGCAAAGACGGGGGGAAGAAGTACGAGCAGTACTTC.

This clone has a handful of counts. V and J are TRBV10-3 and TRBJ2-3; 7 bases are a match to TRBD1. CDR1 is ENHRY, CDR2 SYGVKD, per germline. J gave up 0 bases and V 3 bases, and 3 bases lay outside the gene matches. This CDR3 region has 15 residues. The CDR3 sequence is CAISDPGGSTDTQYF. DNA of the CDR3: TGTGCCATCAGTGATCCAGGGGGAAGCACAGATACGCAGTATTTT.

This chain joins TRBV6-5 and TRBJ1-1; D possibly corresponds to TRBD1 (6 bases). V lost 2 bases and J 6 bases, leaving 10 bases between the germline ends. Germline CDR1 reads MNHEY; CDR2 reads SVGAGI. CDR3 size: 13 residues. For the CDR3, the DNA is TGTGCCAGCAGTTACGGGGGGGCGGCTGAAGCTTTCTTT. This codes for CASSYGGAAEAFF.

This clone has just one count. The rearrangement uses TRBV6-6 and TRBJ2-7; D unclear. V gave up 8 bases and J gave up 6 bases, with 14 bases separating them. The germline CDR1 and CDR2 sequences are MNHNY and SVGAGI (reference sequence). CDR3 length equals 12 residues. The CDR3 coding sequence is TGTGCCAGCGGGTATTTCGGTGGCGAGCAGTACTTC. Translation gives CASGYFGGEQYF.